This T cell receptor beta chain was sequenced during a study of metastatic and nonmetastatic thyroid tumors. Nobody among the patients had been given any treatment before thyroid surgery. Germline CDR1 and CDR2: KGHDR and SFDVKD. The CDR3 length is 14 residues. From the PCR reads, TCRdb re-called clones with MiXCR. The sample has about 16,000 clones, less than 30% seen once. This clone was observed a handful of times. Compared with germline, one end of the junction differs, possibly owing to a read error. Sequencing was carried out using adjacent normal tissue. The chain joins TRBV24-1 to TRBJ2-5; 7 bases match TRBD2. The origin of this receptor is a female donor with papillary thyroid cancer or a benign thyroid nodule (not recorded which). Some clones in this sample may be carry-over from other donors' samples. CDR3: CATSYWDYQETQYF. CDR3 in DNA: TGTGCTACCAGTTATTGGGACTATCAAGAGACCCAGTACTTC.